One and the same sample provided the 18 T cell receptor beta chains below, sequenced in a study of spatial heterogeneity in lung cancer. Whole-study findings and limits: How many expanded intratumoral alpha and beta TCRs were present tracked the tumor mutation count, which was a count of nonsynonymous mutations.

One entry per CDR3 protein, called by TCRdb with MiXCR from the 5' RACE reads. The sample lists 3,000 to 4,500 distinct CDR3 sequences; approximately 25% were seen once. As for time point: sample taken at primary tumor resection. Which antigens these TCRs recognize remains unknown. The sequences come from lung tumor tissue, collected at surgery. The receptors stem from a male donor with early-stage non-small cell lung cancer.

By share, this clonotype ranks as medium-sized. Being off target in a library aimed at alpha chains, this beta chain has a size of little meaning. The gene calls are TRBV5-1 and TRBJ2-3, with D perhaps TRBD2 (7 bases). Germline V gives CDR1 SGHRS, CDR2 YFSETQ. V was shortened by 7 bases and J by 2 bases, with 14 bases between the two germline ends. The CDR3 length is 14 residues. The CDR3 nucleotides read TGCGCCAGCCGTCCGGGGGGCCTCACAGATACGCAGTATTTT. This encodes CASRPGGLTDTQYF.

On this clonotype: This beta chain is an unintended read in a library built for alpha chains; its size means little. The V call is TRBV12-3 or TRBV12-4, the J call TRBJ2-1; D is ambiguous. The CDR3 extends over 12 amino acids. V lost 8 bases, J lost 9 bases, and 14 bases lay in between. The CDR3 coding sequence is TGTGCCAGCTCATATATTGTGCGTGAGCAGTTCTTC. Encoded protein: CASSYIVREQFF.

This clonotype was seen a few times. Being off target in a library aimed at alpha chains, this beta chain has a size of little meaning. The chain recombines TRBV27 with TRBJ1-6; perhaps TRBD1 as D (5 bases). The CDR3 runs to 14 residues. Germline CDR1 reads MNHEY; CDR2 reads SMNVEV (reference sequence). With 4 bases removed from V and 8 bases from J, the gap between germline ends came to 12 bases. This chain's CDR3 is CASSYFGGDSPLHF. CDR3 DNA sequence: TGTGCCAGCAGTTACTTCGGGGGTGATTCACCCCTCCACTTT.

To note about this clonotype: Because this beta chain is a stray read in a library intended to capture alpha chains, its abundance should not be given much weight. The genes are TRBV3-1 and TRBJ2-3; 7 nucleotides match TRBD1. Looked up from germline, CDR1 is LGHDT and CDR2 is YNNKEL (reference sequence). V lost 2 bases, J lost 3 bases, and 5 bases stayed unmatched. The CDR3 consists of 15 residues. DNA of the CDR3: TGTGCCAGCAGCCAACAGACAGGGTATACAGATACGCAGTATTTT. Protein: CASSQQTGYTDTQYF.

A note on this clonotype: This beta chain appears as a stray read in a library generated for alpha chains; its size is not informative. This chain uses TRBV18 with TRBJ2-7; D might be TRBD1 (6 bases). The germline V and J ends were trimmed by 6 bases and 5 bases, with 20 bases remaining between them. From germline, CDR1 is KGHSH and CDR2 LQKENI. The CDR3 length is 15 residues. CDR3 sequence reads: CASSEDGGYQDEQYF. CDR3 DNA: TGTGCCAGCTCGGAAGATGGGGGCTACCAGGACGAGCAGTACTTC.

Notes on this clonotype: Being off target in a library aimed at alpha chains, this beta chain has a size of little meaning. This chain links TRBV5-1 with TRBJ1-3, with 8 nucleotides matching TRBD1. Unmatched junction bases numbered 6, after V lost 4 bases and J lost 9 bases. The CDR3 is 13 residues long. From germline, CDR1 is SGHRS and CDR2 YFSETQ. CDR3 DNA: TGCGCCAGCAGCATACAGGGGGTTGGCACCATATATTTT. This codes for CASSIQGVGTIYF.

Within the sample, this clonotype is medium-sized. Within a library made for alpha chains, this beta chain is off target, and its count is uninformative. CDR3 sequence: CASSPARDRNSPLHF. DNA for the CDR3: TGTGCCAGCAGCCCAGCGCGGGACAGAAATTCACCCCTCCACTTT. This rearrangement joins TRBV3-1 to TRBJ1-6; 7 bases fit TRBD1. This CDR3 spans 15 amino acids. V was clipped by 4 bases and J by 7 bases; unmatched bases: 7. The germline V gene has CDR1 LGHDT and CDR2 YNNKEL (reference sequence).

This clonotype is medium-sized by share. This beta chain turned up in a library designed for alpha chains; as an off-target read, its abundance says little. The CDR3 DNA follows: TGTGCCAGCAGCTTATTATTGACCGGGGACTACACCTTC. This sequence encodes CASSLLLTGDYTF. This sequence joins TRBV7-2 and TRBJ1-2; no clear D gene. From germline, CDR1 is SGHTA and CDR2 FQGNSA. The CDR3 consists of 13 residues. Trimming cost V 2 bases and J 10 bases, with 14 bases left between them.

This clonotype was observed at least ten times. This beta chain came through as a stray read in a library set up for alpha chains, and its size says little. The gene calls are TRBV6-5 and TRBJ2-7; no definite D call. The CDR3 spans 11 residues. V lost 2 bases and J 7 bases, leaving 6 bases between the germline ends. Germline V gene sequence: CDR1 MNHEY, CDR2 SVGAGI. As DNA, the CDR3 is TGTGCCAGCAGTTACAAGAGAGAGCAGTACTTC. Amino acid sequence: CASSYKREQYF.

This clonotype was seen a handful of times. Little can be read into the size of this beta chain, an off-target read in a library designed for alpha chains. The chain links TRBV13 to TRBJ2-2, with 7 bases fitting TRBD2. Per germline, CDR1 PRHDT and CDR2 FYEKMQ (reference sequence). J was trimmed by 3 bases and V by 6 bases; bases with no gene match: 4. CDR3 length: 14 residues. This CDR3 reads CASRSRGDTGELFF. The DNA for the CDR3 is TGTGCCAGCAGGAGTCGGGGGGACACCGGGGAGCTGTTTTTT.

Within the sample, this clonotype is medium-sized. Found in a library prepared for alpha chains, this beta chain is an off-target read, and its abundance has little meaning. The chain carries TRBV7-2 and TRBJ2-5; unclear D gene. Germline assignment: CDR1 SGHTA and CDR2 FQGNSA. This CDR3 comprises 13 residues. Trimming pared 2 bases from V and 2 bases from J, leaving 6 bases between. The CDR3 DNA sequence: TGTGCCAGCAGCTTACTGTCGCAAGAGACCCAGTACTTC. Translation gives CASSLLSQETQYF.

Within the sample, this clonotype is medium-sized (0.01 to 0.1%). This beta chain came through as a stray read in a library set up for alpha chains, and its size says little. The V and J genes are TRBV3-1 and TRBJ1-5; 7 positions match TRBD1. This CDR3 region has 16 residues. J gave up 3 bases and V 1 base, and 6 bases lay outside the gene matches. The V gene's germline CDR1 is LGHDT and CDR2 YNNKEL (reference sequence). The CDR3 here is CASSQGSTGANQPQHF. In nucleotides, the CDR3 is TGTGCCAGCAGCCAAGGTTCTACAGGGGCCAATCAGCCCCAGCATTTT.

This clonotype has ten or more counts. This beta chain represents an off-target read in a library built for alpha chains; its size is of limited meaning. The V call is TRBV20-1, the J call TRBJ2-2; D uncertain. The CDR3 is 14 residues long. In germline, CDR1 is DFQATT, CDR2 SNEGSKA (reference sequence). V was cut by 6 bases and J by 4 bases, with 15 bases left in between. CDR3 amino acids: CSAQKGLSTGELFF. The CDR3 DNA follows: TGCAGTGCGCAGAAGGGCCTTTCCACCGGGGAGCTGTTTTTT.

Comments on this clonotype: In a library made to pick up alpha chains, this beta chain is a stray read with a size that means little. The V call is TRBV5-1, the J call TRBJ2-7, with a tentative D call TRBD1 (5 bases). Germline CDR1 SGHRS, CDR2 YFSETQ. This CDR3 has 12 residues. V shed 4 bases and J shed 4 bases, with 9 bases lying between them. The CDR3 sequence is CASSADSYEQYF. CDR3 nucleotides: TGCGCCAGCAGCGCCGACAGTTACGAGCAGTACTTC.

This clonotype is judged medium-sized (0.01 to 0.1%). As an off-target read in a library built for alpha chains, this beta chain has a frequency of little significance. The V gene is TRBV20-1, the J gene TRBJ1-5; possible D gene TRBD1, 6 bases. Trimming removed 6 bases at V and 0 bases at J, with 12 bases between. The germline gives CDR1 DFQATT, CDR2 SNEGSKA (reference sequence). The CDR3 totals 14 residues. Written as DNA, the CDR3 is TGCAGTGCGGAAGCAGGGGATAGCAATCAGCCCCAGCATTTT. It encodes CSAEAGDSNQPQHF.

As for this clonotype: This beta chain turned up in a library designed for alpha chains; as an off-target read, its abundance says little. The gene calls are TRBV4-1 and TRBJ1-1; TRBD1 matches 7 bases. There are 16 residues in the CDR3. Looked up from germline, CDR1 is MGHRA and CDR2 is YSYEKL. V shed 5 bases, J shed 3 bases, and the junction held 12 bases outside the gene matches. In DNA, the CDR3 is TGCGCCAGCAGCTCGCCTATCCCAGGGGGGGACACTGAAGCTTTCTTT. This codes for CASSSPIPGGDTEAFF.

By share, this clonotype counts as medium-sized. The library was prepared for alpha chains; this beta chain is a stray read, so its frequency means little. The genes are TRBV21-1 and TRBJ2-1; the DNA was not compared with TRBD1, the D call given in the table. TRBV21-1 is described as a pseudogene. The CDR3 has 16 amino acids. The CDR3 DNA follows: TGTGCCAGCAGCTCTAATGGTGACAGTTCCCTCGGTGAGCAGTTCTTC. This encodes CASSSNGDSSLGEQFF.

Notes on this clonotype: The library was built for alpha chains, so this beta chain is an off-target read and its size means little. The CDR3 DNA is TGTGCCAGCGCAAAAACACCCCGCCAAGAGACCCAGTACTTC. Translating it yields CASAKTPRQETQYF. The genes are TRBV5-4 and TRBJ2-5; no firm D call. The CDR3 runs 14 residues. V was clipped by 7 bases and J by 1 base, with 14 bases between them. Germline CDR1 SGHNT, CDR2 YYREEE (reference sequence).